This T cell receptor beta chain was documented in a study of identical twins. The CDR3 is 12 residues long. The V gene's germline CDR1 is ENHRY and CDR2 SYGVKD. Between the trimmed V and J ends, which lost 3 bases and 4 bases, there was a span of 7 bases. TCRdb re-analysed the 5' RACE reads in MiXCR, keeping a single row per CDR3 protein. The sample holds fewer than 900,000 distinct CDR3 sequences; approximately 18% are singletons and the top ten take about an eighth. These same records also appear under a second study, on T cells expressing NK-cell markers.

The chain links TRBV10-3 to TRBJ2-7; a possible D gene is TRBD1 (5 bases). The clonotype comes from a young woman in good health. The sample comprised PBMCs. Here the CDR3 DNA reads TGTGCCATCAGTGACCCAGGGTACGAGCAGTACTTC. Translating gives CAISDPGYEQYF.